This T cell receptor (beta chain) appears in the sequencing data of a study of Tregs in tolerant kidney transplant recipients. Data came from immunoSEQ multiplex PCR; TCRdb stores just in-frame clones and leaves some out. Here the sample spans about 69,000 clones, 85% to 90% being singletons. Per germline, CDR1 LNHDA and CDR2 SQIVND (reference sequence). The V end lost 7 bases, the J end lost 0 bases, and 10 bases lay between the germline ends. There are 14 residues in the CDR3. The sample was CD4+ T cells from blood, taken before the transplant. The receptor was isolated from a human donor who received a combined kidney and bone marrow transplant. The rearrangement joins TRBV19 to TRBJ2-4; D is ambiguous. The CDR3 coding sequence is TGTGCCAGTAAGGCCCCGGGAGCCAAAAACATTCAGTACTTC. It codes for CASKAPGAKNIQYF.